This T cell receptor beta chain originates from a study of control samples from healthy donors and cancer patients. This clone was seen a single time. Sequencing used immunoSEQ multiplex PCR; TCRdb keeps in-frame clones, though not all of them. The table records 65,000 to 85,000 clones, approximately 88% of them present only once. The CDR3 length is 13 residues. With V trimmed by 4 bases and J by 4 bases, 0 bases remained unmatched. The germline CDR1 and CDR2 sequences are ENHRY and SYGVKD. Sample: PBMCs. This sequence joins TRBV10-3 and TRBJ1-3; 8 bases fit TRBD1. The TCR originated in a woman in her forties or fifties with colorectal cancer. The CDR3 region is CAISGTGGNTIYF. The CDR3 bases are TGTGCCATCAGTGGGACAGGGGGAAACACCATATATTTT.